The clone carrying this T cell receptor (beta chain) was found a few times. Antigen: not known. CDR3 length: 14 residues. Germline values: CDR1 SGHTA, CDR2 FQGNSA. Trimming took off 5 bases at V and 5 bases at J, with 16 bases between the two ends. These data belong to a study of naive and memory T cell subsets. Study-wide findings and caveats: A few larger clonotypes appeared in naive repertoires, especially CD8, possibly memory cells re-expressing CD45RA. There was no ground truth to check naive and memory subset results.

The beta constant-region primer was an equimolar mix of two oligonucleotides covering TRBC1 and TRBC2. Ligated cDNA was amplified by four rounds of PCR with nested alpha and beta constant-region primers and SP2. MiXCR, applied by TCRdb to the UMI-ligation and nested PCR reads, yields one record per CDR3 protein. The data show about 150,000 distinct CDR3 sequences, over 20% seen once. The TCR originated in a human donor in good health. The material sequenced was naive CD4+ T cells from blood. The chain joins TRBV7-2 to TRBJ2-7; unclear D gene. The CDR3 here is CASSPVWGRDEQYF. CDR3 bases: TGTGCCAGCAGCCCAGTGTGGGGTAGGGACGAGCAGTACTTC.